This is a list of T cell receptor beta chains from one sample in a study of regulatory T cells in long-lasting Graves disease. TCRdb re-analysed the multiplex PCR reads in MiXCR, keeping a single row per CDR3 protein. This table holds around 400,000 distinct CDR3 sequences, about a sixth found once. The source material was peripheral blood mononuclear cells (PBMCs), sampled at new diagnosis, from a patient treated with antithyroid drugs. The receptors derive from a female donor with Graves disease. Each CDR3 is given with its conserved first and last residue. D genes are given only for firm matches. The size field is filled for only some rows; it gives once, few, many or a size class.

d_call	j_call	clone_size	v_call	cdr3_nt	cdr3_aa
-	TRBJ1-1	many	TRBV7-9	TGTGCCAGCAGCTTAGCCCAGGGAAGGCATACTGAAGCTTTCTTT	CASSLAQGRHTEAFF
TRBD2	TRBJ2-1	few	TRBV7-9	TGTGCCAGCAGCTTACCGAGCGGGAGTAGTTACAATGAGCAGTTCTTC	CASSLPSGSSYNEQFF
-	TRBJ1-1	many	TRBV29-1	TGCAGCGTGCGGGAACAGGGACACACTGAAGCTTTCTTT	CSVREQGHTEAFF
-	TRBJ2-5	-	TRBV9	TGTGCCAGCAGCACATCGGAATTCCGGGAGACCCAGTACTTC	CASSTSEFRETQYF
-	TRBJ2-1	once	TRBV29-1	TGCAGCGTCTCACGGCAGGCTACATACAATGAGCAGTTCTTC	CSVSRQATYNEQFF
-	TRBJ2-7	many	TRBV7-2	TGTGCCAGCAGCCCGTTACGAGGCGACTACGAGCAGTACTTC	CASSPLRGDYEQYF
-	TRBJ2-1	many	TRBV11-1	TGTGCCAGCAGCCCCCGTGGGTACAATGAGCAGTTCTTC	CASSPRGYNEQFF
-	TRBJ1-2	many	TRBV7-2	TGTGCCAGCAGCTTAAGGTGTAGACAGCAGTCTAACTATGGCTACACCTTC	CASSLRCRQQSNYGYTF
TRBD1	TRBJ2-1	-	TRBV19	TGTGCCAGTAGTCGCCCCCGACTAACAGGGGGCGATGAGCAGTTCTTC	CASSRPRLTGGDEQFF
-	TRBJ2-1	many	TRBV6-5	TGTGCCAGCAGTTACGCCAACAATGAGCAGTTCTTC	CASSYANNEQFF
-	TRBJ1-1	many	TRBV18	TGTGCCAGCTCACCATCGGGGGCCGCGGATTTCTTT	CASSPSGAADFF
-	TRBJ1-1	few	TRBV6-5	TGTGCCAGCAGTCACTCCTTCCAGGCTAACACTGAAGCTCTCTTT	CASSHSFQANTEALF
-	TRBJ2-1	many	TRBV20-1	TGCAGTGCTAGAGTTCTCGAAGGTCAGGGATACAATGAGCAGTTCTTC	CSARVLEGQGYNEQFF
-	TRBJ1-4	few	TRBV19	TGTGCCAGTAGTATCACCGCGAGGGGTACTAATGAAAAACTGTTTTTT	CASSITARGTNEKLFF
-	TRBJ2-4	-	TRBV27	TGTGCCGTCCAGGGTCGGGGCATTCAGTACTTC	CAVQGRGIQYF
-	TRBJ1-1	many	TRBV27	TGTGCCAGCATCGCGGGCAAGACTGAAGCTTTCTTT	CASIAGKTEAFF
-	TRBJ2-1	many	TRBV9	TGTGCCAGCAGCGTAGAATCAGTAAATGAGCAGTTCTTC	CASSVESVNEQFF
TRBD2	TRBJ2-7	many	TRBV7-2	TGTGCCAGCAGCCCGGGACTAGCGGGTGCTCATTACGAGCAGTACTTC	CASSPGLAGAHYEQYF
-	TRBJ2-3	few	TRBV27	TGTGCCAGCAAAACCGGGACTGAAGGCACAGATACGCAGTATTTT	CASKTGTEGTDTQYF
TRBD1	TRBJ2-2	few	TRBV7-2	TGTGCCAGCAGCTTAGAACAGGGGATAGTCACCGGGGAGCTGTTTTTT	CASSLEQGIVTGELFF
-	TRBJ2-7	many	TRBV6-5	TGTGCCAGCAGTTACTCGTCCAGGGCCGAGCAGTACTTC	CASSYSSRAEQYF
TRBD1	TRBJ2-3	-	TRBV11-2	TGTGCCAGCAGAAAAGGGACAGGGGGCAATGCAGATACGCAGTATTTT	CASRKGTGGNADTQYF
TRBD2	TRBJ2-3	-	TRBV12-3/TRBV12-4	TGTGCCAGCACCCTAGCGGGGACTAGCACAGATACGCAGTATTTT	CASTLAGTSTDTQYF
-	TRBJ2-3	-	TRBV7-2	TGTGCCAGCAGAAGGGAATCCGATACGCAGTATTTT	CASRRESDTQYF
-	TRBJ2-7	many	TRBV5-5	TGTGCCAGCAGCTTGGAGTATCCAGCGACAGGAACCTACGAGCAGTACTTC	CASSLEYPATGTYEQYF
-	TRBJ2-5	many	TRBV5-1	TGCGCCAGCCGGACGGGCAGGGGACGGGAGACCCAGTACTTC	CASRTGRGRETQYF
-	TRBJ1-1	many	TRBV6-1	TGTGCCAGCAGTAAGCGATCGACAGGACGTAGTGAAGCTTTCTTT	CASSKRSTGRSEAFF
-	TRBJ1-2	many	TRBV20-1	TGCAGTGCCGGGACGGTTAACTATGGCTACACCTTC	CSAGTVNYGYTF
TRBD2	TRBJ2-1	many	TRBV11-3	TGTGCCAGCAGCTTAGGAGGACTAGCGTACAATGAGCAGTTCTTC	CASSLGGLAYNEQFF
-	TRBJ2-7	many	TRBV6-1	TGTGCCAGCAGTCGTCTGGACGAGCAGTACTTC	CASSRLDEQYF
-	TRBJ1-6	few	TRBV6-1	TGTGCCAGCACCGGCCCCAGGGATGGAAAACCCCTCCACTTT	CASTGPRDGKPLHF
-	TRBJ2-5	-	TRBV11-1	TGTGCCAGCAGCTTAGGGGGGTCCAGGGAATACTCCCAAGAGACCCAGTACTTC	CASSLGGSREYSQETQYF
-	TRBJ1-1	-	TRBV12-3/TRBV12-4	TGTGCCAGCAGTTTAACGGGAAGCAGCACTAAAGCTTTCTTT	CASSLTGSSTKAFF
TRBD2	TRBJ2-5	many	TRBV7-2	TGTGCCAGCAGCTTAGTCGGGGGGGCTCAAGAGACCCAGTACTTC	CASSLVGGAQETQYF
TRBD1	TRBJ1-5	-	TRBV20-1	TGCAGTGCTGAACGGGACAGGGACAATCAGCCCCAGCATTTT	CSAERDRDNQPQHF
-	TRBJ1-1	few	TRBV19	TGTGCCAGTAGTATAGCGTGGGGGGACGGGACTGAAGCTTTCTTT	CASSIAWGDGTEAFF
-	TRBJ1-4	-	TRBV5-1	TGCGCCAGCAGCTTGGTTGGAGAGAATAATGAAAAACTGTTTTTT	CASSLVGENNEKLFF
TRBD2	TRBJ2-7	-	TRBV20-1	TGCAGTGCTAGCTCGGTGGGTAGCGGGAACGGTGACGAGCAGTACTTC	CSASSVGSGNGDEQYF
-	TRBJ2-1	few	TRBV29-1	TGCAGCGTTGTGGAAGGGGGAGTGGGGGAGCAGTTCTTC	CSVVEGGVGEQFF
-	TRBJ1-5	-	TRBV2	TGTGCCAGCAGCCCGGGACCCACGAAGTATAGCAATCAGCCCCAGCATTTT	CASSPGPTKYSNQPQHF
-	TRBJ2-1	few	TRBV18	TGTGCCAGCTCACCACTTTCCCAGGGTGGCAATGAGCAGTTCTTC	CASSPLSQGGNEQFF